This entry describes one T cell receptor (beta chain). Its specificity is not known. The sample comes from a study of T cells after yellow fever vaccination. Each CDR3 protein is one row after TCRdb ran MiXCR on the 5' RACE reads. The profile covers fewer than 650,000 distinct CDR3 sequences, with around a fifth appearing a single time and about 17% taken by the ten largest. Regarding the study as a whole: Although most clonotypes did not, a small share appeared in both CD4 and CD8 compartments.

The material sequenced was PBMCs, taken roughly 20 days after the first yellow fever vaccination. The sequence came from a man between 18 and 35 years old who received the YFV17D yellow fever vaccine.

CDR3 loop: CSVEHGGFHNEQFF. In DNA, the CDR3 is TGCAGCGTTGAACATGGGGGCTTCCACAATGAGCAGTTCTTC. V gene TRBV29-1 combines with J gene TRBJ2-1, with D possibly TRBD1 on 6 matching bases. The CDR3 sequence is 14 residues long. Germline V lookup: CDR1 SQVTM, CDR2 ANQGSEA. Trimming cost V 2 bases and J 5 bases, with 13 bases left between them.